A selection of T cell receptor beta chains follows, all from one sample in a study of blood T cells in healthy people across ages. In TCRdb, the 5' RACE reads were re-called with MiXCR into one record per CDR3 protein. The sample includes around 990,000 distinct CDR3 sequences, around two fifths of them seen just once. The sample was blood. The receptors stem from a man aged 18 to 30 in good health. The conserved cysteine and the conserved F or W are not part of the CDR3 here.

V	J	CDR3
TRBV12-3/TRBV12-4	TRBJ1-1	ASSRDPGAFAEAF
TRBV5-6	TRBJ2-1	ASNLGDYVPYNEQF
TRBV5-1	TRBJ2-1	ASSLLSTLWDRYYRQF
TRBV10-3	TRBJ2-3	AITEIGTDTQY
TRBV27	TRBJ2-1	ASSLYLGGANYNEQF
TRBV4-1	TRBJ2-4	ASSQATGDLAKNIQY
TRBV6-2/TRBV6-3	TRBJ2-3	ASSYEGGGDTQY
TRBV9	TRBJ2-3	ASSVDRVSGSGPQY
TRBV4-3	TRBJ1-1	ASSQESAGGYTEAF
TRBV19	TRBJ1-6	ASSIEAGRNSPLH
TRBV7-2	TRBJ1-1	ASSPRDGRAEAF
TRBV13	TRBJ2-3	ASSSSGTSSLVDTQY
TRBV7-2	TRBJ2-7	ASSLVRGTHLEQY
TRBV12-3/TRBV12-4	NA	ASSLGLRAGRLYNEQY
TRBV18	TRBJ2-5	ASSPSSPSMRVEQY
TRBV6-5	TRBJ1-2	ASALDRDALGDGYT
TRBV6-6	NA	ASRTGGSTYEQY
TRBV7-2	TRBJ2-7	ASSLTSQNAYEQY